Listed here is a single T cell receptor (beta chain). Its antigen remains unidentified. The V and J ends lost 7 bases and 0 bases respectively, with 6 bases between them. CDR3 length equals 11 residues. Germline CDR1 SQVTM, CDR2 ANQGSEA. All of the isolated RNA was reverse transcribed, so expressed TCRB transcripts were sequenced. Profiling relied on immunoSEQ multiplex PCR, and the TCRdb table lists in-frame clones only, not all of them. Of about 260,000 clones detected, about 71% appear once; the ten largest clones hold roughly 0.048%. This specimen belongs to a study of beta chain features in type 1 diabetes. Whole-study results and caveats: A potential influence of HLA type upon TCRB rearrangement remained unresolved herein. Healthy donors had naive, central memory and Treg TCRB repertoires that appeared less similar than those seen among patients.

Sorting that relied on CD45RO/CCR7/CD25/CD127/CD95/CD27 yielded CD4+ naive, central memory, regulatory and stem cell-like memory cells. This chain uses TRBV29-1 with TRBJ1-1; D gene unclear. Sequenced input: naive CD4+ T cells from blood. This receptor was obtained from a man younger than 45 in good health. The DNA of the CDR3 is TGCAGCGCGCGAGTGAACACTGAAGCTTTCTTT. It yields the protein CSARVNTEAFF.